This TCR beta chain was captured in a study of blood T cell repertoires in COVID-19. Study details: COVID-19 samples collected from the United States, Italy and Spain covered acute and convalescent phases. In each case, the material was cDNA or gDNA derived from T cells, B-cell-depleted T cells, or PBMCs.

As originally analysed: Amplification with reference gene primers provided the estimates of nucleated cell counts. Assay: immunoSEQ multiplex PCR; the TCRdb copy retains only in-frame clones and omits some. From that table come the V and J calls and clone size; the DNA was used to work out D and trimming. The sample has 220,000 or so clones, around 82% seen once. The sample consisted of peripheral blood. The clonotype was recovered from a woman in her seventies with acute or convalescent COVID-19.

The DNA for the CDR3 is TGTGCCAGTAGTCGACAGGGTGGTGGCAATCAGCCCCAGCATTTT. It yields the protein CASSRQGGGNQPQHF. The V gene is TRBV19, the J gene TRBJ1-5; 7 nucleotides line up with TRBD1. J was trimmed by 2 bases and V by 5 bases; bases with no gene match: 6. This CDR3 has 15 amino acids. The germline V gene has CDR1 LNHDA and CDR2 SQIVND (reference sequence).